Sequencing of this TCR beta chain was carried out in a study of blood T cell repertoires in COVID-19. Looking at the study overall: There were acute and convalescent COVID-19 samples, and they came from the United States, Italy and Spain. The cDNA or gDNA used as material had been derived from T cells, B-cell-depleted T cells, or PBMCs.

Original processing notes: Nucleated cell counts were estimated from reference gene primer amplification. TCRdb's copy holds only in-frame clones and misses some; the assay was immunoSEQ multiplex PCR. V and J calls and clone size follow that table, whereas D and trimming were derived from the DNA. The data hold under 75,000 clones, with 81% observed a single time. V lost 0 bases and J lost 7; bases outside the gene matches: 4. The V gene's germline CDR1 is SGHTA and CDR2 FQGNSA. The CDR3 totals 14 residues. The V gene is TRBV7-2, the J gene TRBJ2-7; 9 bases agree with TRBD1. The source is a man at least 80 years old with acute or convalescent COVID-19. The sequenced sample consisted of peripheral blood. The CDR3 nucleotides read TGTGCCAGCAGCTTAGCGGGGACAGGGAGGGAGCAGTACTTC. This gives the protein CASSLAGTGREQYF.